This TCR beta chain stems from a study of blood T cell repertoires in COVID-19 (dated by TCRdb to about 2020). At the level of the whole study: Recovered participants in ImmuneRACE Cohort 3 were defined by two consecutive negative NP/OP PCR tests, clearance by a healthcare professional, or resolution of symptoms. The sample metadata nearly always contained a de-identified subject ID, COVID-19 status, age in years and sex. Deeply sampled blood TCRbeta repertoires from subjects exposed to, actively infected with, or recovered from COVID-19 were included in the dataset. The repertoires were released in a freely available public database intended as a resource for research on the immune response to SARS-CoV-2. The samples were drawn from two sources: the first 160 participants of the ongoing ImmuneRACE study, and 1,000 to 1,500 subjects contributed by 6 global collaborators. The collaborator samples originated in the United States, Italy and Spain and spanned the acute and convalescent phases of COVID-19. HLA class I and class II types, where available, came from metadata supplied by the sample provider rather than from assay-based typing. The material from the prospective study consisted of cDNA or gDNA derived from T cells, B-cell-depleted T cells, or PBMCs.

In the prospective study, participants were 18 to 89 years old, resided in 24 geographic areas of the United States, and were enrolled through a virtual design. In the prospective study, participants were assigned to cohorts based on the clinical history participants reported in a screening survey and a study questionnaire. Mobile phlebotomists in the prospective study collected whole blood, serum and a nasopharyngeal or oropharyngeal swab from every participant. Prospective study participants could optionally give additional blood draws and questionnaires over an approximately 2-month period. Before DNA extraction, prospective study blood samples were shipped either frozen or at room temperature. TCRbeta CDR3 regions were amplified from genomic DNA by means of the immunoSEQ Assay, a bias-controlled multiplex PCR. The authors processed their data as follows. The number of nucleated cells in each sample was estimated from the amplification of reference gene primers within the assay. To quantify the absolute abundance of each unique TCRbeta CDR3 rearrangement, sequence reads were collapsed and filtered. Productive Simpson clonality was computed per sample as the square root of Simpson's diversity index over productive rearrangements. The table was pulled from immuneACCESS by TCRdb, which kept in-frame rearrangements only. Such tables lose some clones; where checked, under half of the loss comes from unresolved V genes, and the rest has no known cause. V and J calls and clone size come straight from that table; D and trimming were deduced from the DNA. The sample table records over 110,000 clones; over 75% of these occur just once. Clones ranked in the top ten supply 3.9% of the sample.

The CDR1 and CDR2 encoded by the germline V gene are MNHEY and SVGAGI. The CDR3 contains 13 residues, cysteine and phenylalanine counted. The kept DNA is CDR3 alone, 39 bases in frame from the first base. V loses 6 bases at its end and J loses 5 bases; junction bases beyond the gene matches: 2. General conclusions and limits of the study: How much clinical and demographic metadata was included differed by source and by participant, and the metadata was provided uncurated.

In the case of this clone: Its antigen specificity is not known. No base quality information exists; no much larger clone differs at one position.

The sequence is built from TRBV6-5 and TRBJ1-4, and TRBD1 matches 8 of the central bases. Specimen: PBMCs or T cells enriched from blood (not recorded which). This TCR derives from a man in his fifties in a cohort exposed to, infected with or recovered from COVID-19 (not recorded which). The CDR3 region has the sequence CASSWTGNEKLFF. The bases read TGTGCCAGCAGCTGGACAGGGAATGAAAAACTGTTTTTT.